The 5 T cell receptor beta chains below were found in one sample sequenced in a study of monozygotic twins with inflammatory bowel disease. TCRdb reworked the 5' RACE reads into one entry per CDR3 protein, no DNA. The sample shows 45,000 or so distinct CDR3 sequences, and about 4.9% sits with its ten largest clones. Sequencing was performed on blood. These receptors were taken from a human donor with ulcerative colitis or Crohn's disease, or a healthy co-twin of an affected twin (not recorded which).

The V call is TRBV25-1, the J call TRBJ2-1; no DNA is available, so the TRBD1 call from TCRdb remains unchecked. The CDR3 is 17 residues long. CDR1 is MGHDK and CDR2 is SYGVNS in the germline V gene. The CDR3 loop reads CASSHPLGRGSYNEQFF.

The V call is TRBV11-2, the J call TRBJ1-5. This CDR3 is 14 amino acids long. Germline V CDR1 and CDR2: SGHAT, FQNNGV. The CDR3 is CASSLKGSNQPQHF.

The chain employs TRBV5-1 and TRBJ2-6; TCRdb's D call of TRBD2 is untestable without DNA. From germline, CDR1 is SGHRS and CDR2 YFSETQ. The CDR3 consists of 18 residues. CDR3 sequence: CASSSSSGGASGANVLTF.

The V gene is TRBV28, the J gene TRBJ1-3; TCRdb designates TRBD1, a call that cannot be tested without DNA. Germline V CDR1 and CDR2: MDHEN, SYDVKM. This CDR3 spans 16 amino acids. The CDR3 loop is CASSPTGGISGNTIYF.

The chain is built from TRBV5-1 and TRBJ2-3; TCRdb outputs TRBD1, but without DNA this stays unchecked. This CDR3 comprises 16 residues. Germline V gene lookup returns CDR1 SGHRS and CDR2 YFSETQ. The CDR3 reads CASSPVTTGAWDTQYF.